This T cell receptor beta chain was captured by sequencing in a study of T cell responses to AZD1222 COVID-19 vaccine. Study background: Samples with a second dose at about 4 or about 12 weeks were pooled together. Points from the study as a whole: Close to half of spike-specific TCRs reportedly recognize unmutated variant regions. Only 5 or 6 AZD1222 recipients were seropositive at baseline. The repertoires were collected only after the peak T cell response.

Germline CDR1 and CDR2: SNHLY and FYNNEI. V lost 5 bases and J lost 2, with 16 bases in between. The CDR3 contains 16 residues. Libraries were prepared by immunoSEQ multiplex PCR; TCRdb keeps only in-frame clonotypes and omits some of them. The sample lists around 160,000 clones, more than 85% occurring once. The sample holds one count of this clone. Its specificity is unknown. This chain links TRBV2 with TRBJ1-5; D is perhaps TRBD1 (6 bases). The sequence was collected from an adult in good health. Material: peripheral blood, obtained on day 0 of AZD1222 vaccination. This CDR3 is CASSPLGGGGNQPQHF. The CDR3, as DNA: TGTGCCAGCAGTCCCCTGGGGGGGGGCGGCAATCAGCCCCAGCATTTT.